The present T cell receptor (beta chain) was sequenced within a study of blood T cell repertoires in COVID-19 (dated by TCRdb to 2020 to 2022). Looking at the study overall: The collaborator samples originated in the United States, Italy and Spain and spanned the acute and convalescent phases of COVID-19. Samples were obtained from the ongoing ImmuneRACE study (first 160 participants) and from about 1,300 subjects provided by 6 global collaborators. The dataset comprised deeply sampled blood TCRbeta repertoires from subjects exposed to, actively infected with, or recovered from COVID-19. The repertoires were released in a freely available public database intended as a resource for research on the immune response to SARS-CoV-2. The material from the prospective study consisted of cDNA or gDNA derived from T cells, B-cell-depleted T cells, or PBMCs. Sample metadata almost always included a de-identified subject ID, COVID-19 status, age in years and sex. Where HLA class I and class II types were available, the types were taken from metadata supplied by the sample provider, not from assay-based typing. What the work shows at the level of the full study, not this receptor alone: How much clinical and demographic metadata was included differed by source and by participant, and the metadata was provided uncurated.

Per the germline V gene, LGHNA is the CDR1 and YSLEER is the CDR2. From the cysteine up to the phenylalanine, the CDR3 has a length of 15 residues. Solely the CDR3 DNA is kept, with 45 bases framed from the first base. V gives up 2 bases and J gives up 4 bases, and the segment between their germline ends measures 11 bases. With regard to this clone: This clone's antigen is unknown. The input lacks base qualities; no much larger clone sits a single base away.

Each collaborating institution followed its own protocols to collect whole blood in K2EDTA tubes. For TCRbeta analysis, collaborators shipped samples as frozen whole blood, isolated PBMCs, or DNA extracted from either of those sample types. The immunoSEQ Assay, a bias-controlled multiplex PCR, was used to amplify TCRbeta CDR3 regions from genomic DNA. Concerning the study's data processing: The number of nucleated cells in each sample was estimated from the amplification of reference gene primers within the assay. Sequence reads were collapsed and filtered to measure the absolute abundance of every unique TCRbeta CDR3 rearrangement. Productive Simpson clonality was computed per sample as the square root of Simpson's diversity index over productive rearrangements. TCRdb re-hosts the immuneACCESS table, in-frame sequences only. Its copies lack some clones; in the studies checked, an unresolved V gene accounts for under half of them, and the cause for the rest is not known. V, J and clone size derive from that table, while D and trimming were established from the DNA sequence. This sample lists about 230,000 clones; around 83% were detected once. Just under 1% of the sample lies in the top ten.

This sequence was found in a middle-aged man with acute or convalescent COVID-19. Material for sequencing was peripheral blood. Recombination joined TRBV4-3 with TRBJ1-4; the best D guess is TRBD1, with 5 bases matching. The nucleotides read TGCGCCAGCAGCCAAATCGGGGGGAGTAATGAAAAACTGTTTTTT. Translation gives CASSQIGGSNEKLFF.